The 12 T cell receptor beta chains reported below all come from one sample, sequenced in a study of Graves' ophthalmopathy and Graves' hyperthyroidism. Amplification from RNA transcripts yielded the TCR beta CDR3 regions. An initial RT-PCR round employing HTBI primers preceded a second-round multiplex PCR. Using its own MiXCR run on the multiplex PCR reads, TCRdb lists one record per CDR3 protein. This table has 650,000 to 900,000 distinct CDR3 sequences, about 44% appearing once. Sequenced material: peripheral blood. Receptors originate from an adult man with Graves' ophthalmopathy.

This rearrangement joins TRBV10-3 to TRBJ1-1; 7 bases line up with TRBD1. Trimming took 10 bases from V and 2 from J; bases not matched to a gene: 13. The CDR3 consists of 15 residues. Germline CDR1 ENHRY, CDR2 SYGVKD. DNA of the CDR3: TGTGCCAGCAGCATCTCCGGGACAGTTAACACTGAAGCTTTCTTT. It encodes CASSISGTVNTEAFF.

The rearrangement links TRBV6-5 to TRBJ2-5, with D possibly TRBD1 on 6 matching bases. The CDR3 contains 13 residues. V lost 5 bases, J lost 9 bases, and 16 bases lay in between. The germline CDR1 and CDR2 sequences are MNHEY and SVGAGI. CDR3 sequence reads: CASSAPGVQPQYF. The CDR3 DNA follows: TGTGCCAGCAGTGCCCCAGGGGTGCAGCCCCAGTACTTC.

The table lists this clonotype with many counts. The rearrangement joins TRBV29-1 to TRBJ2-7, with D possibly matching TRBD2 (6 bases). Trimming shortened V by 4 bases and J by 3 bases, and 10 bases separated the two germline ends. Germline CDR1 reads SQVTM; CDR2 reads ANQGSEA. CDR3 length: 12 amino acids. DNA for the CDR3: TGCAGCGTTGCGACGGACTACTACGAGCAGTACTTC. This encodes CSVATDYYEQYF.

The chain uses TRBV29-1 and TRBJ1-1, with D hard to call. In germline, CDR1 is SQVTM, CDR2 ANQGSEA. Trimming left V 0 bases short and J 0 bases short, with 5 bases between. CDR3 length: 13 amino acids. The CDR3 bases are TGCAGCGTTGAAGACATTTTGAACACTGAAGCTTTCTTT. Translation: CSVEDILNTEAFF.

This clonotype was recorded once. CDR3 in amino acids: CASRAGINTGELFF. In DNA, the CDR3 is TGTGCCAGCAGGGCAGGGATCAACACCGGGGAGCTGTTTTTT. V usage is TRBV14 and J usage is TRBJ2-2, with D possibly matching TRBD1 (5 bases). The CDR3 length is 14 residues. The V end lost 6 bases, the J end lost 2 bases, and 10 bases lay between the germline ends. Germline V gives CDR1 SGHDN, CDR2 FVKESK. Supplemented by reference TRBV14 and TRBJ2-2, the full variable domain reads EAGVTQFPSHSVIEKGQTVTLRCDPISGHDNLYWYRRVMGKEIKFLLHFVKESKQDESGMPNNRFLAERTGGTYSTLKVQPAELEDSGVYFCASRAGINTGELFFGEGSRLTVL.

V usage is TRBV7-3 and J usage is TRBJ2-3; 7 bases fit TRBD2. Trimming removed 5 bases from V and 3 bases from J; junction bases left unmatched: 5. Germline-derived CDR1 and CDR2 are SGHTA and FQGTGA. CDR3 length: 14 amino acids. The CDR3 DNA reads as TGTGCCAGCAGCCCGCGGGGGTTGACAGATACGCAGTATTTT. Protein product: CASSPRGLTDTQYF.

This clonotype was detected many times. This rearrangement joins TRBV19 to TRBJ1-2; 7 positions match TRBD1. Germline CDR1 reads LNHDA; CDR2 reads SQIVND (reference sequence). With 0 bases clipped from V and 6 bases from J, the junction kept 10 bases outside the gene matches. There are 16 residues in the CDR3. For the CDR3, the DNA is TGTGCCAGTAGTATAGATCCGAGGGGGCGCATCGATGGCTACACCTTC. Its protein is CASSIDPRGRIDGYTF.

V is TRBV19 and J is TRBJ1-6; D perhaps matches TRBD1 (5 bases). CDR1 and CDR2 (germline): LNHDA, SQIVND (reference sequence). This CDR3 is built from 15 residues. Trimming left V 3 bases short and J 10 bases short, with 16 bases between. CDR3 loop: CASSILAGTGSPLHF. CDR3 in DNA: TGTGCCAGTAGTATCTTGGCAGGGACGGGGTCACCCCTCCACTTT.

The rearrangement links TRBV29-1 to TRBJ2-2; 11 bases align to TRBD1. This CDR3 comprises 16 residues. Germline assignment: CDR1 SQVTM and CDR2 ANQGSEA. J was trimmed by 4 bases and V by 1 base; bases with no gene match: 5. The CDR3 is CSVEGGQGAFTGELFF. CDR3 coding DNA: TGCAGCGTTGAAGGAGGACAGGGGGCCTTCACCGGGGAGCTGTTTTTT.

This clonotype has just a few counts. One junction end disagrees with the germline gene, perhaps due to a read error. The chain uses TRBV10-3 and TRBJ1-2, with D possibly being TRBD1 (5 bases). Germline loops: CDR1 ENHRY, CDR2 SYGVKD. The CDR3 consists of 13 residues. The CDR3, as DNA: TGTGCCAGCAGTTACGGCGGGACGGATGGCTACACCTTC. It codes for CASSYGGTDGYTF.

The chain couples TRBV7-9 to TRBJ2-1; TRBD2 is a possible D gene (5 bases). Germline CDR1 is SEHNR and CDR2 is FQNEAQ (reference sequence). The length of the CDR3 is 13 residues. V dropped 2 bases and J dropped 5 bases, with 7 bases sitting between them. DNA of the CDR3: TGTGCCAGCAGCTTAATGCGGGACAATGAGCAGTTCTTC. It yields the protein CASSLMRDNEQFF.

This clonotype was counted only a few times. V and J are TRBV10-3 and TRBJ1-4, with 10 nucleotides matching TRBD1. The V gene's germline CDR1 is ENHRY and CDR2 SYGVKD. The CDR3 runs 15 residues. Trimming at V came to 10 bases and at J to 7 bases, leaving 12 bases not matched to a gene. The CDR3 region is CASRDRGDGSEKLFF. The CDR3 DNA reads TGTGCCAGCAGGGACAGGGGAGACGGGAGTGAAAAACTGTTTTTT.